A selection of T cell receptor beta chains follows, all from one sample in a study of blood T cell repertoires in COVID-19. Clones were read by immunoSEQ multiplex PCR, and TCRdb kept only the in-frame ones, dropping some. The sample contains 250,000 to 350,000 clones, around 89% of which appear only once. The material sequenced was PBMCs or T cells enriched from blood (not recorded which). All receptors come from a woman aged 55-70 years in a cohort exposed to, infected with or recovered from COVID-19 (not recorded which). The CDR3 runs from the conserved cysteine through the conserved F or W. Fields, in order: J gene, D gene, V gene, clone size, CDR3 protein, CDR3 DNA. D genes are given only for firm matches. Clone sizes are given selectively: once, few, many, or a class where the clone is expanded.

j_gene: TRBJ1-1
d_gene: TRBD1
v_gene: TRBV2
abundance: -
CDR3aa: CASRGDRVSSEAFF
CDR3nt: TGTGCCAGCAGGGGGGACAGGGTTTCTTCTGAAGCTTTCTTT

j_gene: TRBJ1-6
d_gene: -
v_gene: TRBV19
abundance: -
CDR3aa: CASNPTGYNSPLHF
CDR3nt: TGTGCCAGTAACCCGACAGGCTATAATTCACCCCTCCACTTT

j_gene: TRBJ2-7
d_gene: -
v_gene: TRBV5-4
abundance: -
CDR3aa: CASSLESNYEQYF
CDR3nt: TGTGCCAGCAGCTTAGAGTCTAACTACGAGCAGTACTTC

j_gene: TRBJ2-5
d_gene: -
v_gene: TRBV19
abundance: -
CDR3aa: CASSSGKSETQYF
CDR3nt: TGTGCCAGTAGTTCCGGGAAATCGGAGACCCAGTACTTC

j_gene: TRBJ1-5
d_gene: TRBD1
v_gene: TRBV7-8
abundance: -
CDR3aa: CASSPTGGLFSNQPQHF
CDR3nt: TGTGCCAGCAGCCCTACAGGGGGCCTATTTAGCAATCAGCCCCAGCATTTT

j_gene: TRBJ1-1
d_gene: -
v_gene: TRBV27
abundance: -
CDR3aa: CASSPLGGTLMNTEAFF
CDR3nt: TGTGCCAGCAGTCCCCTGGGGGGGACCTTAATGAACACTGAAGCTTTCTTT

j_gene: TRBJ2-3
d_gene: -
v_gene: TRBV11-2
abundance: -
CDR3aa: CASSLDRGTRGDTQYF
CDR3nt: TGTGCCAGCAGCTTAGATCGCGGAACCAGAGGGGATACGCAGTATTTT

j_gene: TRBJ2-7
d_gene: TRBD1
v_gene: TRBV4-2
abundance: -
CDR3aa: CASSQDRNRGFPYEQYF
CDR3nt: TGTGCCAGCAGCCAAGATCGGAACAGGGGCTTCCCCTACGAGCAGTACTTC

j_gene: TRBJ1-6
d_gene: -
v_gene: TRBV6-4
abundance: -
CDR3aa: CASSETDNSPLHF
CDR3nt: TGTGCCAGCAGTGAAACGGATAATTCACCCCTCCACTTT

j_gene: TRBJ2-1
d_gene: -
v_gene: TRBV12-3/TRBV12-4
abundance: -
CDR3aa: CASSGRNEQFF
CDR3nt: TGTGCCAGCTCAGGGAGGAATGAGCAGTTCTTC

j_gene: TRBJ2-1
d_gene: TRBD2
v_gene: TRBV4-3
abundance: -
CDR3aa: CASSQDSGGRGEQFF
CDR3nt: TGCGCCAGCAGCCAAGATTCGGGCGGGAGAGGTGAGCAGTTCTTC

j_gene: TRBJ2-3
d_gene: TRBD2
v_gene: TRBV30
abundance: -
CDR3aa: CAWSAYTSGRPPFTDTQYF
CDR3nt: TGTGCCTGGAGTGCCTACACTAGCGGGAGGCCACCGTTCACAGATACGCAGTATTTT

j_gene: TRBJ1-4
d_gene: TRBD1
v_gene: TRBV4-1
abundance: -
CDR3aa: CASSQGDRADEKLFF
CDR3nt: TGCGCCAGCAGCCAAGGGGACAGGGCGGATGAAAAACTGTTTTTT

j_gene: TRBJ2-3
d_gene: -
v_gene: TRBV4-3
abundance: -
CDR3aa: CASSQEAGPLRTDTQYF
CDR3nt: TGCGCCAGCAGCCAAGAGGCGGGGCCTCTCCGCACAGATACGCAGTATTTT

j_gene: TRBJ2-1
d_gene: TRBD2
v_gene: TRBV4-3
abundance: -
CDR3aa: CASSQDRGLADKGNEQFF
CDR3nt: TGCGCCAGCAGCCAAGATAGGGGACTAGCGGACAAAGGGAATGAGCAGTTCTTC

j_gene: TRBJ1-2
d_gene: -
v_gene: TRBV9
abundance: -
CDR3aa: CASSVPRTSGKYNNGYTF
CDR3nt: TGTGCCAGCAGCGTCCCCCGGACAAGTGGGAAGTACAACAATGGCTACACCTTC

j_gene: TRBJ1-2
d_gene: TRBD1
v_gene: TRBV18
abundance: -
CDR3aa: CASSSTRTGNYGYTF
CDR3nt: TGTGCCAGCTCATCGACCCGGACAGGGAACTATGGCTACACCTTC

j_gene: TRBJ2-5
d_gene: -
v_gene: TRBV5-4
abundance: -
CDR3aa: CASSLAPSRETQYF
CDR3nt: TGTGCCAGCAGCTTGGCTCCCTCCAGGGAGACCCAGTACTTC

j_gene: TRBJ1-5
d_gene: -
v_gene: TRBV28
abundance: -
CDR3aa: CASSLRGQQYSNQPQHF
CDR3nt: TGTGCCAGCAGTTTACGAGGACAGCAGTATAGCAATCAGCCCCAGCATTTT

j_gene: TRBJ2-7
d_gene: -
v_gene: TRBV19
abundance: once
CDR3aa: CASSIRDTTYEQYF
CDR3nt: TGTGCCAGTAGTATTCGGGACACTACCTACGAGCAGTACTTC

j_gene: TRBJ1-1
d_gene: TRBD1
v_gene: TRBV28
abundance: -
CDR3aa: CAGQGDGLNTEAFF
CDR3nt: TGTGCCGGACAGGGAGACGGCTTGAACACTGAAGCTTTCTTT

j_gene: TRBJ2-1
d_gene: -
v_gene: TRBV19
abundance: -
CDR3aa: CASSRTARPNEQFF
CDR3nt: TGTGCCAGTAGTCGGACAGCTCGCCCCAATGAGCAGTTCTTC

j_gene: TRBJ1-1
d_gene: -
v_gene: TRBV2
abundance: -
CDR3aa: CASSEIGTKNTEAFF
CDR3nt: TGTGCCAGCAGTGAAATTGGGACAAAGAACACTGAAGCTTTCTTT

j_gene: TRBJ1-4
d_gene: -
v_gene: TRBV19
abundance: -
CDR3aa: CASSIGENNEKLFF
CDR3nt: TGTGCCAGTAGTATAGGGGAGAATAATGAAAAACTGTTTTTT

j_gene: TRBJ2-7
d_gene: -
v_gene: TRBV10-3
abundance: -
CDR3aa: CAISASGPAYEQYF
CDR3nt: TGTGCCATCAGTGCCAGCGGCCCTGCCTACGAGCAGTACTTC

j_gene: TRBJ1-5
d_gene: -
v_gene: TRBV24-1
abundance: -
CDR3aa: CATGGGARDQPQHF
CDR3nt: TGTGCCACCGGGGGGGGCGCGCGGGATCAGCCCCAGCATTTT

j_gene: TRBJ1-4
d_gene: TRBD1
v_gene: TRBV28
abundance: once
CDR3aa: CASSPGQGFMNEKLFF
CDR3nt: TGTGCCAGCAGCCCGGGACAGGGGTTTATGAATGAAAAACTGTTTTTT

j_gene: TRBJ1-5
d_gene: TRBD1
v_gene: TRBV7-8
abundance: -
CDR3aa: CASSLRPRTEGAVYQPQHF
CDR3nt: TGTGCCAGCAGCTTAAGACCCCGTACAGAGGGGGCCGTCTATCAGCCCCAGCATTTT

j_gene: TRBJ2-3
d_gene: -
v_gene: TRBV9
abundance: -
CDR3aa: CASSVAGQGTDTQYF
CDR3nt: TGTGCCAGCAGCGTAGCGGGCCAGGGTACAGATACGCAGTATTTT

j_gene: TRBJ1-6
d_gene: -
v_gene: TRBV6-5
abundance: -
CDR3aa: CASSYSLSPLHF
CDR3nt: TGTGCCAGCAGTTACAGCCTTTCACCCCTCCACTTT

j_gene: TRBJ2-7
d_gene: -
v_gene: TRBV2
abundance: -
CDR3aa: CATTWRLSYEQYF
CDR3nt: TGTGCCACCACCTGGAGACTTTCCTACGAGCAGTACTTC

j_gene: TRBJ2-7
d_gene: TRBD2
v_gene: TRBV2
abundance: few
CDR3aa: CAKRGVASYEQYF
CDR3nt: TGTGCCAAGCGGGGAGTCGCCTCCTACGAGCAGTACTTC

j_gene: TRBJ1-6
d_gene: -
v_gene: TRBV3-1/TRBV3-2
abundance: -
CDR3aa: CASSQEWFLDESSYNSPLHF
CDR3nt: TGTGCCAGCAGCCAAGAGTGGTTTCTAGATGAGAGCTCCTATAATTCACCCCTCCACTTT

j_gene: TRBJ2-5
d_gene: -
v_gene: TRBV15
abundance: -
CDR3aa: CATSNALGTQYF
CDR3nt: TGTGCCACCAGCAACGCCCTAGGGACCCAGTACTTC

j_gene: TRBJ1-2
d_gene: -
v_gene: TRBV29-1
abundance: -
CDR3aa: CSVGQDNGYTF
CDR3nt: TGCAGCGTTGGGCAGGACAATGGCTACACCTTC

j_gene: TRBJ2-1
d_gene: -
v_gene: TRBV7-2
abundance: once
CDR3aa: CASSYSIYNEQFF
CDR3nt: TGTGCCAGCAGCTACTCCATTTACAATGAGCAGTTCTTC

j_gene: TRBJ2-7
d_gene: -
v_gene: TRBV4-2
abundance: -
CDR3aa: CASSQDLGSREQYF
CDR3nt: TGTGCCAGCAGCCAAGATTTGGGGAGTCGGGAGCAGTACTTC

j_gene: TRBJ2-5
d_gene: -
v_gene: TRBV3-1/TRBV3-2
abundance: -
CDR3aa: CASMGEAGQETQYF
CDR3nt: TGTGCCAGCATGGGAGAAGCTGGCCAAGAGACCCAGTACTTC

j_gene: TRBJ2-3
d_gene: -
v_gene: TRBV4-3
abundance: -
CDR3aa: CASSHLSADTQYF
CDR3nt: TGCGCCAGCAGCCATCTTAGCGCAGATACGCAGTATTTT

j_gene: TRBJ1-2
d_gene: TRBD1
v_gene: TRBV5-1
abundance: -
CDR3aa: CASSFGDRVSDGGYTF
CDR3nt: TGCGCCAGCAGCTTCGGGGACAGGGTTTCTGACGGTGGCTACACCTTC

j_gene: TRBJ1-3
d_gene: -
v_gene: TRBV11-2
abundance: -
CDR3aa: CASLQVYSDTIYF
CDR3nt: TGTGCCAGCTTACAGGTCTATTCGGACACCATATATTTT

j_gene: TRBJ1-3
d_gene: -
v_gene: TRBV3-1/TRBV3-2
abundance: -
CDR3aa: CASSLRRGSGNTIYF
CDR3nt: TGTGCCAGCAGCTTAAGACGGGGCTCTGGAAACACCATATATTTT

j_gene: TRBJ1-2
d_gene: TRBD1
v_gene: TRBV5-1
abundance: -
CDR3aa: CASSMDRDRNGYTF
CDR3nt: TGCGCCAGCAGCATGGACAGGGACAGGAATGGCTACACCTTC

j_gene: TRBJ1-1
d_gene: -
v_gene: TRBV19
abundance: -
CDR3aa: CASIRGTEAFF
CDR3nt: TGTGCCAGTATACGGGGGACTGAAGCTTTCTTT

j_gene: TRBJ1-3
d_gene: -
v_gene: TRBV28
abundance: -
CDR3aa: CASSLWEASSGNTIYF
CDR3nt: TGTGCCAGCAGTTTATGGGAGGCCTCCTCTGGAAACACCATATATTTT

j_gene: TRBJ2-2
d_gene: TRBD1
v_gene: TRBV29-1
abundance: -
CDR3aa: CSGRGGTPNTGELFF
CDR3nt: TGCAGCGGAAGAGGGGGCACCCCGAACACCGGGGAGCTGTTTTTT

j_gene: TRBJ2-7
d_gene: TRBD1
v_gene: TRBV10-1
abundance: -
CDR3aa: CASSPGTGGAYEQYF
CDR3nt: TGCGCCAGCAGCCCCGGGACAGGGGGGGCCTACGAGCAGTACTTC

j_gene: TRBJ1-6
d_gene: TRBD1
v_gene: TRBV18
abundance: -
CDR3aa: CASSSTGDNSPLHF
CDR3nt: TGTGCCAGCTCATCGACAGGGGACAATTCACCCCTCCACTTT